These 9 T cell receptor beta chains came from one sample sequenced in a study of blood T cell repertoires in COVID-19. The method was immunoSEQ multiplex PCR; TCRdb's version includes in-frame clones alone and lacks a portion of them. The table shows a few hundred thousand clones, with around 80% occurring only once. Input material: peripheral blood. The receptors were gathered from a man aged 35 to 55 who had recovered from COVID-19.

This chain joins TRBV5-1 and TRBJ2-3; 11 positions match TRBD1. Germline assignment: CDR1 SGHRS and CDR2 YFSETQ. V trimming: 3 bases; J trimming: 3 bases; junction bases outside the gene matches: 3. The CDR3 is 15 residues long. The CDR3 DNA follows: TGCGCCAGCAGCTCGGGGACAGGGGGAACAGATACGCAGTATTTT. Translation: CASSSGTGGTDTQYF.

The chain combines TRBV2 with TRBJ1-2; D possibly corresponds to TRBD1 (6 bases). V lost 1 base and J lost 3, with 12 bases in between. Per the germline V gene, CDR1 is SNHLY and CDR2 is FYNNEI. This CDR3 contains 15 residues. For the CDR3, the DNA is TGTGCCAGCAGTGAAGGAGGGGGATCCTACTATGGCTACACCTTC. Residues: CASSEGGGSYYGYTF.

V usage is TRBV2 and J usage is TRBJ1-3; D uncertain. There are 13 residues in the CDR3. The V end was cut by 8 bases, the J end by 4 bases, with 12 bases between. Looked up from germline, CDR1 is SNHLY and CDR2 is FYNNEI. For the CDR3, the DNA is TGTGCCAGCTTCCGAAGTCAGGGAAACACCATATATTTT. It encodes CASFRSQGNTIYF.

The J gene is TRBJ2-7, the V gene TRBV6-2 or TRBV6-3; D perhaps matches TRBD1 (5 bases). Trimming pared 6 bases from V and 7 bases from J, leaving 16 bases between. Per germline, CDR1 MNHEY and CDR2 SVGEGT. The CDR3 is 13 residues long. This CDR3 is CASSPPQGREQYF. Here the CDR3 DNA reads TGTGCCAGCAGCCCCCCCCAGGGCAGGGAGCAGTACTTC.

The V and J genes are TRBV11-3 and TRBJ2-2; D might be TRBD1 (6 bases). The CDR3 spans 15 residues. The V and J ends lost 4 bases and 1 base respectively, with 10 bases between them. Germline CDR1 and CDR2: SGHNT and YENEEA. CDR3 sequence: CASSYVGGNTGELFF. In nucleotides, the CDR3 is TGTGCCAGCAGCTATGTAGGGGGGAACACCGGGGAGCTGTTTTTT.

The CDR3: CASSDYTVNEQYF. The CDR3 nucleotides are TGTGCCAGCAGTGATTATACAGTGAACGAGCAGTACTTC. The chain carries TRBV12-3 or TRBV12-4 and TRBJ2-7, with no clear D. V was trimmed by 5 bases and J by 5 bases, leaving 13 bases between them. This CDR3 region has 13 residues.

V gene TRBV19 combines with J gene TRBJ1-5; D not certain. The germline V gene has CDR1 LNHDA and CDR2 SQIVND (reference sequence). The CDR3 runs 14 residues. V shed 6 bases and J shed 10 bases, with 19 bases lying between them. The DNA for the CDR3 is TGTGCCAGTAGCAGGAACGGGCCCGGGAATCCCCAGCATTTT. Translation: CASSRNGPGNPQHF.

Here the CDR3 reads CASNWQVVADTQYF. The CDR3 DNA sequence: TGTGCCAGCAATTGGCAGGTTGTCGCAGATACGCAGTATTTT. V usage is TRBV2 and J usage is TRBJ2-3; D is unclear. This CDR3 spans 14 amino acids. Germline V gene sequence: CDR1 SNHLY, CDR2 FYNNEI. Trimming pared 7 bases from V and 4 bases from J, leaving 15 bases between.

The J gene is TRBJ1-1, the V gene TRBV4-1, with D possibly being TRBD1 (5 bases). The germline CDR1 and CDR2 sequences are MGHRA and YSYEKL. The length of the CDR3 is 17 residues. The ends were cut back, 0 bases at V and 0 bases at J, with 14 bases in the middle. The CDR3 DNA sequence: TGCGCCAGCAGCCAAGAGACAGTGGGGTGGGTGAACACTGAAGCTTTCTTT. It is translated as CASSQETVGWVNTEAFF.